The clone carrying this T cell receptor beta chain was seen a few times. Its antigen is not known. This specimen comes from a study of T cell clonotyping in hematopoietic cell transplantation. This CDR3 spans 16 amino acids. Trimming left V 5 bases short and J 1 base short, with 18 bases between. Germline V gene sequence: CDR1 SGHAT, CDR2 FQNNGV. The method was immunoSEQ multiplex PCR; TCRdb's version includes in-frame clones alone and lacks a portion of them. The sample carries 850 to 900 clones, about three fifths recorded once. Study-wide points: No sorting was done, leaving CD4 and CD8 contributions mixed.

This TCR was sampled from a male patient aged 55-69 years who had an allogeneic stem cell transplant, so the T cells may come from the graft donor. Some clones in this sample may be carry-over from other donors' samples. The material sequenced was peripheral blood mononuclear cells, taken 30 days after allogeneic stem cell transplant. The chain couples TRBV11-2 to TRBJ2-7, with D hard to call. CDR3 in DNA: TGTGCCAGCAGCCCACTACAGACCGCCATTTCCTACGAGCAGTACTTC. Translated, it gives CASSPLQTAISYEQYF.